This T cell receptor beta chain was profiled in a study of blood T cell repertoires in COVID-19. TCRdb keeps only in-frame clones here, not all; method: immunoSEQ multiplex PCR. This sample has about 220,000 clones, with roughly 89% found just once. Germline V gene lookup returns CDR1 SNHLY and CDR2 FYNNEI. CDR3 length: 13 amino acids. Between the trimmed V and J ends, which lost 4 bases and 3 bases, there was a span of 8 bases. The rearrangement joins TRBV2 to TRBJ2-3, with D perhaps TRBD2 (6 bases). Sample: PBMCs or T cells enriched from blood (not recorded which). The receptor was derived from a woman between 25 and 40 years old with acute COVID-19. DNA for the CDR3: TGTGCCAGCAGTGCCCGGGAGACAGATACGCAGTATTTT. It yields the protein CASSARETDTQYF.